This T cell receptor beta chain was obtained from a study of OX40 agonist ivuxolimab in advanced cancers. In terms of the full investigation: Ivuxolimab, which targeted the costimulatory receptor OX40 (CD134), was an agonistic, fully human IgG2 monoclonal antibody. In the dose-escalation cohort, approximately 82% of patients were male, and the mean age was 60 years with a range of roughly 23 to 79. Of the roughly 50 dose-escalation patients, hepatocellular carcinoma was present in about 19, melanoma in approximately 15, renal cell carcinoma in 9 and head and neck cancer in 9. The point of sequencing TCRbeta in the periphery was to test whether ivuxolimab changed TCR sequence diversity and drove clonal T-cell expansion. Partial responses occurred in three dose-escalation patients, of whom one had hepatocellular carcinoma and two had cutaneous melanoma. Prior anti-PD-1, anti-PD-L1 or anti-CTLA-4 therapy was permitted, and checkpoint inhibitors had been received by less than 45% of dose-escalation patients. Intravenous ivuxolimab was administered to patients every 2 weeks at six dose levels: 0.01, 0.1, 0.3, 1.5, 3 and 10 mg/kg. The paper reports the monotherapy dose-escalation portion (N ≈ 50 patients) of the phase I ivuxolimab trial. General conclusions and limits of the study: Partial responders in the 0.1-3.0 mg/kg groups had among the lowest normalized peripheral clonal expansion, especially among CD8+ T cells. Low levels of normalized T-cell clonal expansion were also shown by some nonresponding patients. After ivuxolimab, CD8+ T cells had more expanded clones than CD4+ T cells on average. Antigen specificity was not determined for the clonally expanded peripheral T cells. At doses of 0.1 to 3.0 mg/kg, clonal expansion of both CD4+ and CD8+ T cells in blood was seen between baseline and week 6.

Worth noting for this clone: Its antigen is unknown. No base quality information exists; no much larger clone differs at one position.

The germline V gene specifies MRHNA as CDR1 and SNTAGT as CDR2. V loses 8 bases of germline sequence and J loses 9 bases, and the interval between the two ends is 17 bases. The CDR3 runs 13 residues from the cysteine to the phenylalanine. Only the CDR3 region is kept as DNA, spanning 39 bases read in frame from base 1. Patients with a history of autoimmune disease or receiving systemic immunosuppression were excluded from the trial. Peripheral blood for TCR sequencing was collected from all dose cohorts at baseline, on cycle 4 day 1, and on cycle 7 day 1. The samples were drawn from a first-in-human, open-label, multicenter phase I dose-escalation trial of ivuxolimab. Adults with locally advanced or metastatic head and neck squamous cell, hepatocellular, melanoma or renal cell carcinoma were enrolled in the trial. Before TCR sequencing, CD4+ T cells and CD8+ T cells were sorted from peripheral blood as separate populations.

For sequencing of the TCRbeta CDR3 region, genomic DNA was extracted from the sorted cells. TCRbeta CDR3 regions were sequenced using the immunoSEQ Assay. Here the immuneACCESS table is served through TCRdb, limited to in-frame sequences with V and J called. Missing clones are a known gap in these copies; in checked studies unresolved V genes cover under half, and the rest lacks a known reason. Counted in this sample were some 42,000 clones; roughly four fifths of them appeared once. The ten largest make up 2.5% to 3% of the sample. The chain is made from TRBV6-4 and TRBJ2-1; D gene: possibly TRBD2, on 6 matching bases. Sequencing was performed on CD4+ or CD8+ T cells sorted from blood, taken in a trial of the OX40 agonist ivuxolimab. The clonotype comes from an adult with an advanced solid tumor such as melanoma, head and neck, liver or kidney cancer. The encoded CDR3 is CASGSQQEGEQFF. Read as DNA, the sequence is TGTGCCAGCGGATCCCAACAGGAGGGTGAGCAGTTCTTC.